The rows below give T cell receptor beta chains drawn from one sample of a study of radiotherapy plus CTLA-4 blockade in lung cancer. Some clones are missing from TCRdb's copy, which holds only in-frame ones; the method was immunoSEQ multiplex PCR. The data contain tens of thousands of clones, more than 75% of them singletons. The specimen was peripheral blood, collected from a patient treated with radiotherapy plus ipilimumab. These receptors came from a human donor with non-small cell lung cancer who had a complete response to radiotherapy plus ipilimumab. CDR3s include the opening cysteine and the closing phenylalanine or tryptophan. The order of the fields is clone size, J gene, D gene, CDR3 length, V gene, CDR3 protein, CDR3 DNA. The D gene is left open where the match is weak. The size entry is marked missing in some rows and otherwise reads once, few, many or a size class.

-	TRBJ1-2	-	15	TRBV27	CASSLGPFKSYGYTF	TGTGCCAGCAGTTTAGGGCCATTTAAAAGCTATGGCTACACCTTC
few	TRBJ1-5	-	16	TRBV27	CASSLRGDTQRQPQHF	TGTGCCAGCAGCCTTAGGGGGGACACCCAGAGGCAGCCCCAGCATTTT
-	TRBJ1-4	TRBD1	14	TRBV4-3	CASSQASGGGKLFF	TGCGCCAGCAGCCAAGCCTCAGGGGGAGGAAAACTGTTTTTT
-	TRBJ1-3	-	13	TRBV9	CASSVVGLPTIYF	TGTGCCAGCAGCGTAGTTGGGCTACCCACCATATATTTT
-	TRBJ2-2	TRBD1	14	TRBV30	CAWSATGTTGELFF	TGTGCCTGGAGTGCGACAGGGACCACCGGGGAGCTGTTTTTT
once	TRBJ1-3	TRBD1	15	TRBV6-5	CASSSGQGWRNTIYF	TGTGCCAGCAGTTCGGGACAGGGTTGGAGAAACACCATATATTTT
-	TRBJ1-5	-	16	TRBV27	CASSLVGRGSNQPQHF	TGTGCCAGCAGTTTGGTAGGCAGGGGTAGCAATCAGCCCCAGCATTTT
-	TRBJ2-4	-	18	TRBV2	CASSEDKGGMLAKNIQYF	TGTGCCAGCAGCGAAGACAAAGGGGGAATGTTGGCCAAAAACATTCAGTACTTC
-	TRBJ2-3	-	15	TRBV6-1	CASSVGAYRTDTQYF	TGTGCCAGCAGTGTAGGAGCGTACCGCACAGATACGCAGTATTTT
-	TRBJ2-7	-	14	TRBV7-8	CASSVRGVPYEQYF	TGTGCCAGCAGCGTGAGAGGAGTTCCCTACGAGCAGTACTTC
-	TRBJ1-1	-	12	TRBV18	CASSPQSTEAFF	TGTGCCAGCTCACCCCAAAGCACTGAAGCTTTCTTT
once	TRBJ1-2	-	13	TRBV7-9	CASSPGQIYGYTF	TGTGCCAGCAGCCCCGGACAGATCTATGGCTACACCTTC
-	TRBJ1-2	TRBD1	13	TRBV5-1	CASGGQENYGYTF	TGCGCCAGCGGCGGACAGGAGAACTATGGCTACACCTTC
once	TRBJ2-3	TRBD1	15	TRBV4-1	CASSPAGGFTDTQYF	TGCGCCAGCAGCCCGGCAGGGGGCTTCACAGATACGCAGTATTTT
-	TRBJ1-4	-	15	TRBV30	CAWSNRGETNEKLFF	TGTGCCTGGAGCAACCGGGGAGAAACTAATGAAAAACTGTTTTTT
-	TRBJ1-2	-	14	TRBV7-2	CASSQNAQTGSYTF	TGTGCCAGCAGCCAAAATGCTCAGACCGGCTCCTACACCTTC
-	TRBJ1-4	TRBD1	15	TRBV7-9	CASSLGDRLNEKLFF	TGTGCCAGTAGCTTAGGGGACAGGTTAAATGAAAAACTGTTTTTT
-	TRBJ1-2	-	15	TRBV5-8	CASSLGSGSNYGYTF	TGTGCCAGCAGCTTGGGATCGGGATCTAACTATGGCTACACCTTC
few	TRBJ1-3	-	16	TRBV6-5	CASSYSGPHSGNTIYF	TGTGCCAGCAGTTACTCCGGTCCTCACTCTGGAAACACCATATATTTT
-	TRBJ1-1	TRBD1	14	TRBV11-3	CASSRQGADTEAFF	TGTGCCAGCAGCAGACAGGGGGCCGACACTGAAGCTTTCTTT
-	TRBJ2-1	-	14	TRBV29-1	CSVVGGGRYNEQFF	TGCAGCGTTGTAGGTGGCGGCAGGTACAATGAGCAGTTCTTC
once	TRBJ2-1	-	19	TRBV30	CAWSVRPFSGKSSYNEQFF	TGTGCCTGGAGTGTAAGACCGTTTAGCGGTAAAAGCTCCTACAATGAGCAGTTCTTC
-	TRBJ2-7	TRBD2	16	TRBV7-6	CASSLEAGGEVYEQYF	TGTGCCAGCAGCTTAGAAGCGGGGGGCGAGGTCTACGAGCAGTACTTC
-	TRBJ2-1	TRBD2	16	TRBV7-9	CASSPRRTSGSNEQFF	TGTGCCAGCAGCCCACGCCGGACTAGCGGGAGTAATGAGCAGTTCTTC
-	TRBJ2-7	TRBD1	15	TRBV18	CASSPGGTGPYEQYF	TGTGCCAGCTCACCAGGGGGGACAGGACCCTACGAGCAGTACTTC
-	TRBJ2-7	-	12	TRBV6-6	CASSRGDREQYF	TGTGCCAGCAGTAGGGGAGACCGCGAGCAGTACTTC
-	TRBJ1-1	-	14	TRBV6-5	CASSPQGERTEAFF	TGTGCCAGCAGCCCCCAGGGAGAGAGGACTGAAGCTTTCTTT
once	TRBJ2-2	-	14	TRBV19	CASSPYKNTGELFF	TGTGCCAGTAGTCCTTACAAGAACACCGGGGAGCTGTTTTTT
-	TRBJ1-3	-	15	TRBV7-2	CASSRGRGGGNTIYF	TGTGCCAGCAGCCGGGGTCGGGGTGGAGGAAACACCATATATTTT